The 2 T cell receptor beta chains below all came from one sample that was sequenced in a study of T cell repertoires in cytomegalovirus infection. Their antigens are not known. In TCRdb, the reads were re-called with MiXCR into one record per CDR3 protein. This sample has about 700,000 distinct CDR3 sequences, with 33% found just once. The input for sequencing was cultured PBMCs, taken from culture after CMV antigen stimulation. The source is a human donor in good health (CMV status not recorded). Some clones in this sample may be carry-over from other donors' samples.

This clonotype was detected only a few times. The chain is built from TRBV5-1 and TRBJ2-5; 7 positions agree with TRBD2. Per germline, CDR1 SGHRS and CDR2 YFSETQ. The CDR3 totals 13 residues. Unmatched junction bases numbered 2, after V lost 3 bases and J lost 3 bases. The CDR3 DNA follows: TGCGCCAGCAGCTCTAGCGGAAAAGAGACCCAGTACTTC. Protein: CASSSSGKETQYF.

This clonotype was observed many times. The chain employs TRBV7-8 and TRBJ1-5; no definite D call. CDR3 length equals 14 residues. Germline V gives CDR1 SGHVS, CDR2 FQNEAQ. Trimming took 3 bases from V and 4 from J, leaving 10 bases between them. CDR3 bases: TGTGCCAGCAGCTTTGGGGTTCAGAATCAGCCCCAGCATTTT. It is translated as CASSFGVQNQPQHF.